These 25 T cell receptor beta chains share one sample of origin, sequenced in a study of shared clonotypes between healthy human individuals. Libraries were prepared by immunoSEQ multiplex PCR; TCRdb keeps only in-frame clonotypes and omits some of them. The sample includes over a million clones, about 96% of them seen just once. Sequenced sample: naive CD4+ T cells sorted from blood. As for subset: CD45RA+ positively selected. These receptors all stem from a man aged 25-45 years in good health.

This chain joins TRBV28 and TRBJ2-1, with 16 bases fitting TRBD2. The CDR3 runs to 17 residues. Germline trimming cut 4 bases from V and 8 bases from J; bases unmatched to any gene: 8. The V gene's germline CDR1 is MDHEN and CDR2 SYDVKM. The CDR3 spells CASSWGTSGRAIHEQFF. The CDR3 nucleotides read TGTGCCAGCAGTTGGGGGACTAGCGGGAGGGCCATCCATGAGCAGTTCTTC. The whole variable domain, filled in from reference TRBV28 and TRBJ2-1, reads DVKVTQSSRYLVKRTGEKVFLECVQDMDHENMFWYRQDPGLGLRLIYFSYDVKMKEKGDIPEGYSVSREKKERFSLILESASTNQTSMYLCASSWGTSGRAIHEQFFGPGTRLTVL.

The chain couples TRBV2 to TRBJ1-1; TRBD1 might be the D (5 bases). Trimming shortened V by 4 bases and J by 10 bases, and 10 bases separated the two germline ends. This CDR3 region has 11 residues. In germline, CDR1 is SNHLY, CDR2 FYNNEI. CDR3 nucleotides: TGTGCCAGCAGTGTTCGGGGGAGAGCTTTCTTT. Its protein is CASSVRGRAFF.

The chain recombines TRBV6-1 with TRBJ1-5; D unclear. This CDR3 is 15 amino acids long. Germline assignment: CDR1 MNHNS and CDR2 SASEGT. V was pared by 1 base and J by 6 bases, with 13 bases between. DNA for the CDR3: TGTGCCAGCAGTGAAGTGAGGGCTCGGGGTCAGCCCCAGCATTTT. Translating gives CASSEVRARGQPQHF.

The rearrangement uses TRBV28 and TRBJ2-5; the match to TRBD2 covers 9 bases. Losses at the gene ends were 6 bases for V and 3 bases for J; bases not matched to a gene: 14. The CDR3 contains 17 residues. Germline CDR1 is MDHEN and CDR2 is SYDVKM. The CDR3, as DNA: TGTGCCAGCAGCCAAGGAGGGGGTAGCGGGAGAAAAGAGACCCAGTACTTC. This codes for CASSQGGGSGRKETQYF.

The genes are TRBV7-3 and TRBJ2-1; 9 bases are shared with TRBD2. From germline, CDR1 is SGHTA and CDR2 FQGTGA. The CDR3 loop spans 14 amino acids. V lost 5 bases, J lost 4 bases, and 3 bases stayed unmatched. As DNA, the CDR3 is TGTGCCAGCAGCCCGACTAGCGGTTACAATGAGCAGTTCTTC. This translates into CASSPTSGYNEQFF.

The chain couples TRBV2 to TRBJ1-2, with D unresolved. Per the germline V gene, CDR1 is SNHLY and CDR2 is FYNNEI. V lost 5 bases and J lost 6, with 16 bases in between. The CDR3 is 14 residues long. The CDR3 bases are TGTGCCAGCAGTCCCTTAGTATTCCCCAATGGCTACACCTTC. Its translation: CASSPLVFPNGYTF.

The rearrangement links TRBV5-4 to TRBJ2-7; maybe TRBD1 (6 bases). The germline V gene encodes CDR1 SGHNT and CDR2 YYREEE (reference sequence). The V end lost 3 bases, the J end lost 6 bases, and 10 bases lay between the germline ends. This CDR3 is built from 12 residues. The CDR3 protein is CASSSRGREQYF. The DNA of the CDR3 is TGTGCCAGCAGCTCCAGGGGTCGCGAGCAGTACTTC.

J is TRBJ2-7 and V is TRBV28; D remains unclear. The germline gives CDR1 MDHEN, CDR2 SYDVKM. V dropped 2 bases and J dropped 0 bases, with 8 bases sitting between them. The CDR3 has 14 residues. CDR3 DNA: TGTGCCAGCAGTTTACCCGGGTTCTCCTACGAGCAGTACTTC. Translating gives CASSLPGFSYEQYF.

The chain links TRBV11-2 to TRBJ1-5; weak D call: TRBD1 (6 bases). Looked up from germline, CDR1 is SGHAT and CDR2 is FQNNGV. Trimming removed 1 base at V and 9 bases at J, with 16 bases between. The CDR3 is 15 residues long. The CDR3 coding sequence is TGTGCCAGCAGCTTAGCGGGCGGGGGGCTCTGGCCCCAGCATTTT. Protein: CASSLAGGGLWPQHF.

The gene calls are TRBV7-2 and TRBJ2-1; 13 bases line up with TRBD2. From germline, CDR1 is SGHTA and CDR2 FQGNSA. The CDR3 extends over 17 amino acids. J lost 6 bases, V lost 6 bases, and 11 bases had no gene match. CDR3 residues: CASRATGGLAGRNEQFF. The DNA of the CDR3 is TGTGCCAGCAGGGCCACGGGGGGACTAGCGGGACGCAATGAGCAGTTCTTC.

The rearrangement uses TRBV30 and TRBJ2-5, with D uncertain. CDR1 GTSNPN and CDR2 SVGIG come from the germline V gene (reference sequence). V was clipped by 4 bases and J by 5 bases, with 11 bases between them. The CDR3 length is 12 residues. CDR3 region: CAWNPGSETQYF. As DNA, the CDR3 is TGTGCCTGGAATCCCGGGTCGGAGACCCAGTACTTC.

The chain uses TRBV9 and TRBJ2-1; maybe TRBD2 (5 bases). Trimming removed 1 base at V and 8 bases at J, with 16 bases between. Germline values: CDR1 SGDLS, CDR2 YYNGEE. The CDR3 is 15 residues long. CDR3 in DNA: TGTGCCAGCAGCGTAATCTCGCACTCGCGGGATGAGCAGTTCTTC. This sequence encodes CASSVISHSRDEQFF.

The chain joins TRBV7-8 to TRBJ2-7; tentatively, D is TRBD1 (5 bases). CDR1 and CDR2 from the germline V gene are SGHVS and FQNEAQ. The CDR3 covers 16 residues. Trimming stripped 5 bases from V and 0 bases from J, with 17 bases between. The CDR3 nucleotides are TGTGCCAGCAGCCCTGGGGCGGAGACATTCTCCTACGAGCAGTACTTC. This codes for CASSPGAETFSYEQYF.

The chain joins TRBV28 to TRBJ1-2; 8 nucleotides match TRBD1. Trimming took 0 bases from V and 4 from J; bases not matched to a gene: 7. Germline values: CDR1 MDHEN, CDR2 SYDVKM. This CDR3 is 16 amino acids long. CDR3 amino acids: CASSLWSQGAGYGYTF. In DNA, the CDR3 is TGTGCCAGCAGTTTATGGAGCCAGGGGGCTGGCTATGGCTACACCTTC.

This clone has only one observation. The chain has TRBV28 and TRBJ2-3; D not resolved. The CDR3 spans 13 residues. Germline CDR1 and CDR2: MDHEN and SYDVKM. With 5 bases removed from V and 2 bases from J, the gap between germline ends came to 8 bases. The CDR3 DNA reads TGTGCCAGCAGTCCCAAGTACACAGATACGCAGTATTTT. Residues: CASSPKYTDTQYF.

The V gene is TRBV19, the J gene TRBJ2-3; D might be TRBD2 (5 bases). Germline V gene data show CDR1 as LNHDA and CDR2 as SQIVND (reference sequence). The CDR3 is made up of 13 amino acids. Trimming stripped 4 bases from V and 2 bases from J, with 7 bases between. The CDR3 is CASSKGDTDTQYF. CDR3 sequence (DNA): TGTGCCAGTAGTAAGGGAGACACAGATACGCAGTATTTT.

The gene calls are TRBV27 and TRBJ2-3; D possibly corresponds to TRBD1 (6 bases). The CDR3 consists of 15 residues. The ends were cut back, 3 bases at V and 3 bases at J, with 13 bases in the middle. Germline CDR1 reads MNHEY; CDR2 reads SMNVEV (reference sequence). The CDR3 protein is CASSFFVTGTDTQYF. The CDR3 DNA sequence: TGTGCCAGCAGTTTCTTTGTAACAGGGACAGATACGCAGTATTTT.

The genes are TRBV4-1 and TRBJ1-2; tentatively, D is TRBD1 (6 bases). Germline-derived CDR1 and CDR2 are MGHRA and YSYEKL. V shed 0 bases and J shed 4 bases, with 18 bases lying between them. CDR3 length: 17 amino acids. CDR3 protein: CASSQDNPNRVRYGYTF. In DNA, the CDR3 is TGCGCCAGCAGCCAAGATAACCCGAACAGGGTTCGCTATGGCTACACCTTC.

This CDR3 reads CASSVDPPAGLAGELFF. The DNA of the CDR3 is TGTGCCAGCAGCGTAGATCCCCCGGCTGGGTTGGCCGGGGAGCTGTTTTTT. The V gene is TRBV9, the J gene TRBJ2-2, with D hard to call. Germline values: CDR1 SGDLS, CDR2 YYNGEE. The CDR3 is made up of 17 amino acids. Trimming left V 0 bases short and J 6 bases short, with 18 bases between.

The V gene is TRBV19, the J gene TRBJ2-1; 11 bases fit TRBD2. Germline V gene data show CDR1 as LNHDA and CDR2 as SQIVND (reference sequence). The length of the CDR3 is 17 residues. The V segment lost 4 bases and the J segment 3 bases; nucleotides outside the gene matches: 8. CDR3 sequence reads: CASSKRTSGSLYNEQFF. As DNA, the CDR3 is TGTGCCAGTAGTAAACGAACTAGCGGGAGCCTCTACAATGAGCAGTTCTTC. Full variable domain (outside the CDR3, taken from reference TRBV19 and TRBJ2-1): DGGITQSPKYLFRKEGQNVTLSCEQNLNHDAMYWYRQDPGQGLRLIYYSQIVNDFQKGDIAEGYSVSREKKESFPLTVTSAQKNPTAFYLCASSKRTSGSLYNEQFFGPGTRLTVL.

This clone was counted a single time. Here the CDR3 reads CASSRRGSGSAYEQYF. The CDR3, as DNA: TGCGCCAGCAGTCGCAGGGGTAGCGGGAGCGCCTACGAGCAGTACTTC. The genes are TRBV5-1 and TRBJ2-7; 9 bases match TRBD2. This CDR3 comprises 16 residues. The J segment lost 2 bases and the V segment lost 5 bases, leaving 11 bases of the junction unmatched. Germline V gene sequence: CDR1 SGHRS, CDR2 YFSETQ.

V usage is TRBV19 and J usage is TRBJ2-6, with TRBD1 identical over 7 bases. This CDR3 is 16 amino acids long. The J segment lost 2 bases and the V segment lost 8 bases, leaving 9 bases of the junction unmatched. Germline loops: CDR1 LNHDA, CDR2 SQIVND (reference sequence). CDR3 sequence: CASQITQGAGANVLTF. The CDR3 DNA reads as TGTGCCAGTCAAATCACCCAGGGGGCTGGGGCCAACGTCCTGACTTTC. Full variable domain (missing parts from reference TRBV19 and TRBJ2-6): DGGITQSPKYLFRKEGQNVTLSCEQNLNHDAMYWYRQDPGQGLRLIYYSQIVNDFQKGDIAEGYSVSREKKESFPLTVTSAQKNPTAFYLCASQITQGAGANVLTFGAGSRLTVL.

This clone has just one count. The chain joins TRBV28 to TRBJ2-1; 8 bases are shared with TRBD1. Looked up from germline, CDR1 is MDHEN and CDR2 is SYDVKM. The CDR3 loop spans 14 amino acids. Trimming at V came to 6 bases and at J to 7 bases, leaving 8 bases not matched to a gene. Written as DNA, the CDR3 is TGTGCCAGCAGACTAGGACGGGACAGGAATGAGCAGTTCTTC. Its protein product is CASRLGRDRNEQFF. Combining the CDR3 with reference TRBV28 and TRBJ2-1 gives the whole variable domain DVKVTQSSRYLVKRTGEKVFLECVQDMDHENMFWYRQDPGLGLRLIYFSYDVKMKEKGDIPEGYSVSREKKERFSLILESASTNQTSMYLCASRLGRDRNEQFFGPGTRLTVL.

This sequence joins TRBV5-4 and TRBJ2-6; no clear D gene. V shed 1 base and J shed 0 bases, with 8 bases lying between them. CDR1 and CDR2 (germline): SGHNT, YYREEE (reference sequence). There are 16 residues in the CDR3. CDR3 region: CASSLSQSSGANVLTF. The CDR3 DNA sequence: TGTGCCAGCAGCTTGAGCCAGAGCTCTGGGGCCAACGTCCTGACTTTC.

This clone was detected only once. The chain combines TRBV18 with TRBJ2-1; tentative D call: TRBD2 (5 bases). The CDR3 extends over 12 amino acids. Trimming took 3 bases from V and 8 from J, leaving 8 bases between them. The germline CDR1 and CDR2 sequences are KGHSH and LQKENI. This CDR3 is CASSPLAYEQFF. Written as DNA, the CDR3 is TGTGCCAGCTCACCCCTAGCTTATGAGCAGTTCTTC. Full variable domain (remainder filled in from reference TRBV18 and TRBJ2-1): NAGVMQNPRHLVRRRGQEARLRCSPMKGHSHVYWYRQLPEEGLKFMVYLQKENIIDESGMPKERFSAEFPKEGPSILRIQQVVRGDSAAYFCASSPLAYEQFFGPGTRLTVL.